The source of this T cell receptor beta chain is a study of control samples from healthy donors and cancer patients. Measured with immunoSEQ multiplex PCR; TCRdb has only the in-frame clones, and not every one. Of around 86,000 clones in the sample, approximately 90% were seen once. The sequence was obtained from a woman aged 55-69 years with head and neck cancer. Specimen: PBMCs.

This chain's CDR3 is CASSQKGTRGPQPQHF. CDR3 DNA: TGTGCCAGCAGCCAAAAGGGGACACGGGGCCCTCAGCCCCAGCATTTT. The V gene is TRBV3-1 (or the pseudogene TRBV3-2), the J gene TRBJ1-5; the D gene is possibly TRBD1 (6 bases). Between the trimmed V and J ends, which lost 2 bases and 6 bases, there was a span of 17 bases. Germline-derived CDR1 and CDR2 are LGHDT and YNNKEL (reference sequence). This CDR3 has 16 residues.